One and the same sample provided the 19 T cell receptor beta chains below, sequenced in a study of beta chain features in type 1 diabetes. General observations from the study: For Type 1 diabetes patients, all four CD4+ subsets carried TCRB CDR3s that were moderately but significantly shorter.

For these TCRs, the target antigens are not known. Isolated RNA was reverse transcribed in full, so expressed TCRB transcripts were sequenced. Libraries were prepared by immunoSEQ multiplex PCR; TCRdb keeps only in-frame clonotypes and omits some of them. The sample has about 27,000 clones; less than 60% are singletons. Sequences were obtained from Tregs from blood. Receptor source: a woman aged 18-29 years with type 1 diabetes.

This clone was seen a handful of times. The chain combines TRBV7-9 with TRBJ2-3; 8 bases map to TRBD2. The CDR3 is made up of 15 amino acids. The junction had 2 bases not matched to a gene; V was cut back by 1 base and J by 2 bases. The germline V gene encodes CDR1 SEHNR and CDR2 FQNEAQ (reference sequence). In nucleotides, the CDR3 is TGTGCCAGCAGCTTAGAACTAGCGGCCACAGATACGCAGTATTTT. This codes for CASSLELAATDTQYF.

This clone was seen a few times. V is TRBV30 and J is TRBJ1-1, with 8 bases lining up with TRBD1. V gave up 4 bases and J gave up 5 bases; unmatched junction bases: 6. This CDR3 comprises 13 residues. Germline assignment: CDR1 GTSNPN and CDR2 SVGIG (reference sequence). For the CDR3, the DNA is TGTGCCTGGATGACAACAGGGGGAACTGAAGCTTTCTTT. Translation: CAWMTTGGTEAFF.

CDR3 amino acids: CASSLGLTTSGRNTGELFF. The CDR3 DNA follows: TGTGCCAGCAGCCTGGGACTGACGACTAGCGGGAGAAACACCGGGGAGCTGTTTTTT. The rearrangement joins TRBV5-4 to TRBJ2-2; 12 bases line up with TRBD2. CDR3 size: 19 residues. Germline CDR1 is SGHNT and CDR2 is YYREEE (reference sequence). Trimming removed 4 bases from V and 2 bases from J; junction bases left unmatched: 12. The full variable domain, its missing parts supplied by reference TRBV5-4 and TRBJ2-2, is ETGVTQSPTHLIKTRGQQVTLRCSSQSGHNTVSWYQQALGQGPQFIFQYYREEENGRGNFPPRFSGLQFPNYSSELNVNALELDDSALYLCASSLGLTTSGRNTGELFFGEGSRLTVL.

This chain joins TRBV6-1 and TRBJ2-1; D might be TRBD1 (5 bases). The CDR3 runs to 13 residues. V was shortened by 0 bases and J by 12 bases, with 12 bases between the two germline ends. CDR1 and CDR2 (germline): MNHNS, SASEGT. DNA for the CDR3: TGTGCCAGCAGTGAAGCGTTAGGACAAGGGCAGTTCTTC. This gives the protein CASSEALGQGQFF.

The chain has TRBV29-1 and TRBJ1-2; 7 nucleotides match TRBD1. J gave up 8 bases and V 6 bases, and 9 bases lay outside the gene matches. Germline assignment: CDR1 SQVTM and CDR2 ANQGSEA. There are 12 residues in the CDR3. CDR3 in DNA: TGCAGCGTCGAACCAGGACAGGTCGGCTACACCTTC. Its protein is CSVEPGQVGYTF.

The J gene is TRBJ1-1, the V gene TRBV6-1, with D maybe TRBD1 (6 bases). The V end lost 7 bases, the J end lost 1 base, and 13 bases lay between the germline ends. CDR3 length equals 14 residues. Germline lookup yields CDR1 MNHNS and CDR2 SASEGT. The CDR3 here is CASNYRAENTEAFF. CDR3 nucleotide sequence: TGTGCCAGCAACTACAGGGCAGAGAACACTGAAGCTTTCTTT.

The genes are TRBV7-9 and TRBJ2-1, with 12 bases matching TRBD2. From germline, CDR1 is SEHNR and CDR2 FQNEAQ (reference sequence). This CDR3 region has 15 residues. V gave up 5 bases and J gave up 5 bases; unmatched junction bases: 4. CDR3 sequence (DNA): TGTGCCAGCAGCAGAGGACTAGCGGGAAACAATGAGCAGTTCTTC. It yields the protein CASSRGLAGNNEQFF. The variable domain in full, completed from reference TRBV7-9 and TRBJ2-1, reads DTGVSQNPRHKITKRGQNVTFRCDPISEHNRLYWYRQTLGQGPEFLTYFQNEAQLEKSRLLSDRFSAERPKGSFSTLEIQRTEQGDSAMYLCASSRGLAGNNEQFFGPGTRLTVL.

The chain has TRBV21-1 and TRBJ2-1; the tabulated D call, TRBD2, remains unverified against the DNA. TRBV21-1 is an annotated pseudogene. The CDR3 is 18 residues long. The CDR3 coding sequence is TGTGCCAGCAGCAAAGGGACAGAAACTAGCGGGAGCTACAATGAGCAGTTCTTC. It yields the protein CASSKGTETSGSYNEQFF.

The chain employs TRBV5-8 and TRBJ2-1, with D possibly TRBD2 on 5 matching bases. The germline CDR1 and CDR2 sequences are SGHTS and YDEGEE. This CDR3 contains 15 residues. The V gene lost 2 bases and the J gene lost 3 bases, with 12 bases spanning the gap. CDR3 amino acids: CASSFGGSVYNEQFF. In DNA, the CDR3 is TGTGCCAGCAGCTTTGGTGGGAGTGTCTACAATGAGCAGTTCTTC.

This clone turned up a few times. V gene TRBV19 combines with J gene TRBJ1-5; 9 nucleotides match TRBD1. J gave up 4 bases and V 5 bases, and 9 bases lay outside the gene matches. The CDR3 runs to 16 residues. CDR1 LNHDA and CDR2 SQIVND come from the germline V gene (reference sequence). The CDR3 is CASSRQGQGINQPQHF. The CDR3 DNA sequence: TGTGCCAGTAGTCGACAGGGACAGGGCATTAATCAGCCCCAGCATTTT.

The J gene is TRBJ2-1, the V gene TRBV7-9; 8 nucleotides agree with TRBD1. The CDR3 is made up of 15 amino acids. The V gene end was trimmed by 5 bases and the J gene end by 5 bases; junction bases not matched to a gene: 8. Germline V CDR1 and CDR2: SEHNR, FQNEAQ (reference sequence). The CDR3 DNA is TGTGCCAGCAGCCCCAGGACAGGGTGGGACAATGAGCAGTTCTTC. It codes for CASSPRTGWDNEQFF.

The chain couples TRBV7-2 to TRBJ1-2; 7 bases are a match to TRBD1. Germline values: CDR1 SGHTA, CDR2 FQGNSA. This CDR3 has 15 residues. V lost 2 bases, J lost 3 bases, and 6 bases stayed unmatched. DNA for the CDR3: TGTGCCAGCAGCTTAACAGTTACAGGGGACTATGGCTACACCTTC. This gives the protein CASSLTVTGDYGYTF.

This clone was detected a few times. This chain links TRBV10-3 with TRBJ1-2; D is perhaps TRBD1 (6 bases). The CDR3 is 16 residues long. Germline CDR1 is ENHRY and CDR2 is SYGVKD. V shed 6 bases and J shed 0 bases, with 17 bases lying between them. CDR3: CAIRPRGGEANYGYTF. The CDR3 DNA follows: TGTGCCATCAGGCCCCGAGGGGGGGAGGCTAACTATGGCTACACCTTC.

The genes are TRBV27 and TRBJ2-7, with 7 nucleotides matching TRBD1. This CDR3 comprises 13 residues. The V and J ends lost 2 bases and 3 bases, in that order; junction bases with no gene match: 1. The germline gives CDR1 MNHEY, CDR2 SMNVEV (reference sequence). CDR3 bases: TGTGCCAGCAGTTTAGGACAGGTCTACGAGCAGTACTTC. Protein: CASSLGQVYEQYF.

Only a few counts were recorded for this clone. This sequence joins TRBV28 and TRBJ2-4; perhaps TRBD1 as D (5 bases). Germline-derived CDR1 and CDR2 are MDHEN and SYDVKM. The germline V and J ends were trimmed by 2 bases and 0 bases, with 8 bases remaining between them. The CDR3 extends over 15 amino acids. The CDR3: CASSLRGIAKNIQYF. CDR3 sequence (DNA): TGTGCCAGCAGTTTAAGGGGTATAGCCAAAAACATTCAGTACTTC. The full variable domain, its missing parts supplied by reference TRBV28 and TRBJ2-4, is DVKVTQSSRYLVKRTGEKVFLECVQDMDHENMFWYRQDPGLGLRLIYFSYDVKMKEKGDIPEGYSVSREKKERFSLILESASTNQTSMYLCASSLRGIAKNIQYFGAGTRLSVL.

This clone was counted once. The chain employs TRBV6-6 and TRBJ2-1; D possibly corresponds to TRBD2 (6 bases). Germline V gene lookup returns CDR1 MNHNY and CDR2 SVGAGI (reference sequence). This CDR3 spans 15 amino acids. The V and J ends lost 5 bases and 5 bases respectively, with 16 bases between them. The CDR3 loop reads CASSATLASNNEQFF. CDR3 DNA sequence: TGTGCCAGCAGTGCTACTCTAGCGAGCAACAATGAGCAGTTCTTC.

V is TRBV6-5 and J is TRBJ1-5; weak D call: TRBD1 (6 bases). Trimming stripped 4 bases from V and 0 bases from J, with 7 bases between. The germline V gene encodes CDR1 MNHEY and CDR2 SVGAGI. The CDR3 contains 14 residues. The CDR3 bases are TGTGCCAGCAGTTCCAGGGGTAGCAATCAGCCCCAGCATTTT. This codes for CASSSRGSNQPQHF.

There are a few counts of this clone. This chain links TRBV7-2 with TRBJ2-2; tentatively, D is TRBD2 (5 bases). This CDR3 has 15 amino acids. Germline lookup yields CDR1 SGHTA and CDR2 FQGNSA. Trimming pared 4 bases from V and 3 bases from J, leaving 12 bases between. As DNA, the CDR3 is TGTGCCAGCAGCTGGACTCTAGGGTACACCGGGGAGCTGTTTTTT. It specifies CASSWTLGYTGELFF.

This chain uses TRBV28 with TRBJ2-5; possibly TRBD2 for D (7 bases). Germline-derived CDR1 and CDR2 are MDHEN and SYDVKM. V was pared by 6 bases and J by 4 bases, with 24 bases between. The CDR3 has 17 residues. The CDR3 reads CASSRFKGGGRSETQYF. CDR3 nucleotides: TGTGCCAGCAGCCGATTTAAGGGGGGAGGGCGGTCAGAGACCCAGTACTTC. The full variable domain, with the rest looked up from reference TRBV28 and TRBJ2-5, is DVKVTQSSRYLVKRTGEKVFLECVQDMDHENMFWYRQDPGLGLRLIYFSYDVKMKEKGDIPEGYSVSREKKERFSLILESASTNQTSMYLCASSRFKGGGRSETQYFGPGTRLLVL.